The 25 T cell receptor beta chains given below trace back to one sample, sequenced in a study of shared T cell receptors in the human thymus. Assay: immunoSEQ multiplex PCR; the TCRdb copy retains only in-frame clones and omits some. The table shows 600,000 or so clones, with 80% to 90% occurring only once. These records were also assigned to another study, of human thymus T cells.

The sequencing input was thymocytes. All receptors derive from a boy under two years old with a congenital heart defect.

The chain joins TRBV5-1 to TRBJ2-3, with TRBD1 matching 7 bases. Germline V gives CDR1 SGHRS, CDR2 YFSETQ. The CDR3 is made up of 17 amino acids. Trimming removed 4 bases from V and 1 base from J; junction bases left unmatched: 12. The CDR3 loop reads CASSRVYPGQRTDTQYF. CDR3 DNA: TGCGCCAGCAGCCGTGTTTACCCGGGACAGCGCACAGATACGCAGTATTTT.

For this clone: Other DNA variants within this sample encode the same CDR3. The genes are TRBV28 and TRBJ2-7, with 12 bases that match TRBD2. Trimming took 5 bases from V and 1 from J; bases not matched to a gene: 3. The CDR3 covers 15 residues. In germline, CDR1 is MDHEN, CDR2 SYDVKM. CDR3 amino acids: CASSPLAGGSYEQYF. CDR3 in DNA: TGTGCCAGCAGTCCGCTAGCGGGAGGGTCCTACGAGCAGTACTTC. Combining the CDR3 with reference TRBV28 and TRBJ2-7 gives the whole variable domain DVKVTQSSRYLVKRTGEKVFLECVQDMDHENMFWYRQDPGLGLRLIYFSYDVKMKEKGDIPEGYSVSREKKERFSLILESASTNQTSMYLCASSPLAGGSYEQYFGPGTRLTVT.

Here the CDR3 DNA reads TGTGCCAGCAGCTTCGGTCGTGTAGCGGGAGGGCCAGGGGAGACCCAGTACTTC. It translates to CASSFGRVAGGPGETQYF. The chain carries TRBV7-2 and TRBJ2-5; 11 bases agree with TRBD2. This CDR3 is 18 amino acids long. V gave up 3 bases and J gave up 5 bases; unmatched junction bases: 14. The germline V gene has CDR1 SGHTA and CDR2 FQGNSA.

The chain uses TRBV25-1 and TRBJ1-1, with D possibly TRBD1 on 6 matching bases. The germline V and J ends were trimmed by 6 bases and 5 bases, with 16 bases remaining between them. There are 14 residues in the CDR3. CDR1 and CDR2 from the germline V gene are MGHDK and SYGVNS. The CDR3 DNA reads TGTGCCAGCAGCGCCACAGGGCGGAGGACTGAAGCTTTCTTT. It yields the protein CASSATGRRTEAFF.

The chain couples TRBV18 to TRBJ2-2; possible D gene TRBD2, 5 bases. V was trimmed by 3 bases and J by 1 base, leaving 12 bases between them. Germline V CDR1 and CDR2: KGHSH, LQKENI. The CDR3 consists of 16 residues. The CDR3 protein is CASSPLSRGNTGELFF. CDR3 nucleotides: TGTGCCAGCTCACCTCTTTCCCGGGGGAACACCGGGGAGCTGTTTTTT.

In this sample, this clone turned up once. The chain carries TRBV4-1 and TRBJ2-7; no reliable D call. The length of the CDR3 is 13 residues. Between the trimmed V and J ends, which lost 0 bases and 7 bases, there was a span of 10 bases. CDR1 is MGHRA and CDR2 is YSYEKL in the germline V gene. CDR3 DNA: TGCGCCAGCAGCCAAGAGGAGACTGAAGAGCAGTACTTC. Translation gives CASSQEETEEQYF.

This clone has just a few counts. The chain couples TRBV6-1 to TRBJ2-2; 11 bases fit TRBD2. Trimming removed 3 bases from V and 3 bases from J; junction bases left unmatched: 6. Germline V lookup: CDR1 MNHNS, CDR2 SASEGT. The CDR3 runs 17 residues. The CDR3: CASSEVTSGKHTGELFF. In DNA, the CDR3 is TGTGCCAGCAGTGAGGTGACTAGCGGGAAGCACACCGGGGAGCTGTTTTTT.

J is TRBJ1-1 and V is TRBV6-1, with TRBD1 matching 9 bases. The germline V gene encodes CDR1 MNHNS and CDR2 SASEGT. CDR3 size: 15 residues. V was clipped by 6 bases and J by 5 bases; unmatched bases: 10. DNA for the CDR3: TGTGCCAGCAGCGTACAAGGACAGGGGATTACTGAAGCTTTCTTT. As protein: CASSVQGQGITEAFF.

The chain joins TRBV7-2 to TRBJ2-3; weak D call: TRBD1 (5 bases). The CDR3 loop spans 17 amino acids. Trimming took 4 bases from V and 0 from J, leaving 17 bases between them. Looked up from germline, CDR1 is SGHTA and CDR2 is FQGNSA. The CDR3 sequence: CASSSTGTKASTDTQYF. DNA for the CDR3: TGTGCCAGCAGCTCTACAGGCACCAAAGCTAGCACAGATACGCAGTATTTT.

The gene calls are TRBV7-9 and TRBJ2-7; perhaps TRBD2 as D (6 bases). V was clipped by 4 bases and J by 4 bases, with 17 bases between them. The CDR3 consists of 15 residues. Germline lookup yields CDR1 SEHNR and CDR2 FQNEAQ (reference sequence). As DNA, the CDR3 is TGTGCCAGCAGCTATACGGGGCAGGGAGGATACGAGCAGTACTTC. It codes for CASSYTGQGGYEQYF.

The chain recombines TRBV10-1 with TRBJ1-2; no firm D call. The V and J ends lost 6 bases and 6 bases respectively, with 14 bases between them. There are 13 residues in the CDR3. Germline values: CDR1 WNHNN, CDR2 SYGVQD (reference sequence). The CDR3 loop reads CASRGNGIHGYTF. The CDR3 DNA sequence: TGCGCCAGCAGGGGGAACGGGATCCATGGCTACACCTTC.

This clone has only a few counts. The chain employs TRBV4-1 and TRBJ1-5, with D unclear. From germline, CDR1 is MGHRA and CDR2 YSYEKL. The CDR3 runs 14 residues. V was shortened by 4 bases and J by 6 bases, with 13 bases between the two germline ends. The CDR3, as DNA: TGCGCCAGCAGCCGGAATGGGCGGGTTCAGCCCCAGCATTTT. Translating gives CASSRNGRVQPQHF.

This chain connects TRBV5-6 to TRBJ2-4, with D perhaps matching TRBD1 (7 bases). V was pared by 3 bases and J by 8 bases, with 15 bases between. This CDR3 is 14 amino acids long. The germline V gene has CDR1 SGHDT and CDR2 YYEEEE. The CDR3 DNA reads TGTGCCAGCAGCTGGGGAACAGGGGAGGACATTCAGTACTTC. This sequence encodes CASSWGTGEDIQYF.

A note on this clone: The sample has other DNA sequences that encode this CDR3 too. This chain joins TRBV9 and TRBJ1-6; no clear D. Per germline, CDR1 SGDLS and CDR2 YYNGEE. V shed 4 bases and J shed 7 bases, with 15 bases lying between them. The CDR3 runs 15 residues. In DNA, the CDR3 is TGTGCCAGCAGCCCGCGTCGGGTATTAAATTCACCCCTCCACTTT. This translates into CASSPRRVLNSPLHF.

This chain links TRBV27 with TRBJ2-5; the match to TRBD1 covers 8 bases. The CDR3 spans 15 residues. V lost 5 bases to trimming and J lost 1 base; unmatched junction nucleotides: 6. CDR1 is MNHEY and CDR2 is SMNVEV in the germline V gene (reference sequence). The CDR3 DNA follows: TGTGCCAGCAGTACGACAGGGGAGGTCCAAGAGACCCAGTACTTC. The encoded protein is CASSTTGEVQETQYF.

V and J are TRBV18 and TRBJ2-1; D is perhaps TRBD1 (5 bases). The CDR3 runs 12 residues. V was clipped by 6 bases and J by 15 bases, with 18 bases between them. Germline V lookup: CDR1 KGHSH, CDR2 LQKENI. The CDR3 protein is CASSITTADMFF. The CDR3 DNA is TGTGCCAGCTCTATTACGACAGCTGACATGTTCTTC.

This clone was recorded once. This chain joins TRBV4-2 and TRBJ2-5, with TRBD2 matching 7 bases. CDR1 is LGHNA, CDR2 YNFKEQ, per germline. The CDR3 extends over 19 amino acids. V shed 0 bases and J 0 bases; nucleotides not matched to a gene: 13. DNA for the CDR3: TGTGCCAGCAGCCAAGATCGCCCAGTGCTAGCGGCCAACCAAGAGACCCAGTACTTC. Translated: CASSQDRPVLAANQETQYF.

The rearrangement joins TRBV30 to TRBJ1-2; no definite D call. The CDR3 covers 11 residues. Per the germline V gene, CDR1 is GTSNPN and CDR2 is SVGIG (reference sequence). Trimming pared 4 bases from V and 8 bases from J, leaving 11 bases between. CDR3 DNA: TGTGCCTGGACCTCTTTTGGCGGCTACACCTTC. It yields the protein CAWTSFGGYTF.

This sequence joins TRBV28 and TRBJ2-7; TRBD1 agrees at 7 bases. V was clipped by 3 bases and J by 0 bases; unmatched bases: 8. Per the germline V gene, CDR1 is MDHEN and CDR2 is SYDVKM. This CDR3 contains 16 residues. CDR3 region: CASSFTGQTSSYEQYF. The DNA of the CDR3 is TGTGCCAGCAGTTTTACGGGACAGACGAGCTCCTACGAGCAGTACTTC.

The CDR3 nucleotides are TGTGCCAGCAAGCGGGACAACACTGAAGCTTTCTTT. Translation gives CASKRDNTEAFF. This sequence joins TRBV27 and TRBJ1-1; perhaps TRBD1 as D (5 bases). V was pared by 7 bases and J by 2 bases, with 8 bases between. The germline V gene has CDR1 MNHEY and CDR2 SMNVEV (reference sequence). The CDR3 totals 12 residues.

This chain connects TRBV19 to TRBJ2-2; the D is unclear. From germline, CDR1 is LNHDA and CDR2 SQIVND (reference sequence). Trimming took 5 bases from V and 4 from J, leaving 11 bases between them. The CDR3 runs 14 residues. In DNA form, the CDR3 reads TGTGCCAGTAGTGGTACAGTGATCACCGGGGAGCTGTTTTTT. Protein sequence: CASSGTVITGELFF. Complete variable domain (other parts from reference TRBV19 and TRBJ2-2): DGGITQSPKYLFRKEGQNVTLSCEQNLNHDAMYWYRQDPGQGLRLIYYSQIVNDFQKGDIAEGYSVSREKKESFPLTVTSAQKNPTAFYLCASSGTVITGELFFGEGSRLTVL.

The table lists this clone with a count of one. The rearrangement uses TRBV28 and TRBJ1-5; 7 bases fit TRBD1. Germline assignment: CDR1 MDHEN and CDR2 SYDVKM. The V and J ends lost 4 bases and 5 bases, in that order; junction bases with no gene match: 2. The CDR3 length is 13 residues. CDR3 coding DNA: TGTGCCAGCAGTTCAGGGGGTGATCAGCCCCAGCATTTT. The encoded protein is CASSSGGDQPQHF.

The V gene is TRBV5-4, the J gene TRBJ2-5; no reliable D call. Germline CDR1 SGHNT, CDR2 YYREEE (reference sequence). This CDR3 comprises 17 residues. The ends were cut back, 1 base at V and 2 bases at J, with 18 bases in the middle. Here the CDR3 reads CASSLLVPDPGQETQYF. The DNA of the CDR3 is TGTGCCAGCAGCTTGTTGGTTCCTGATCCCGGGCAAGAGACCCAGTACTTC.

This chain connects TRBV28 to TRBJ2-1, with a weak D call TRBD2 (6 bases). CDR1 and CDR2 (germline): MDHEN, SYDVKM. Trimming removed 6 bases at V and 0 bases at J, with 21 bases between. The CDR3 has 18 residues. The CDR3 DNA sequence: TGTGCCAGCAGAAAGGGGCTAGCGTACTTGAGCTCCTACAATGAGCAGTTCTTC. Translated, it gives CASRKGLAYLSSYNEQFF. The variable domain in full, with the rest retrieved from reference TRBV28 and TRBJ2-1, is DVKVTQSSRYLVKRTGEKVFLECVQDMDHENMFWYRQDPGLGLRLIYFSYDVKMKEKGDIPEGYSVSREKKERFSLILESASTNQTSMYLCASRKGLAYLSSYNEQFFGPGTRLTVL.

This rearrangement joins TRBV9 to TRBJ1-2; D is perhaps TRBD1 (5 bases). Trimming took off 3 bases at V and 0 bases at J, with 18 bases between the two ends. This CDR3 spans 17 amino acids. Germline values: CDR1 SGDLS, CDR2 YYNGEE. This CDR3 is CASSGGTGTRPNYGYTF. The CDR3 DNA is TGTGCCAGCAGCGGAGGAACCGGGACTCGGCCTAACTATGGCTACACCTTC.